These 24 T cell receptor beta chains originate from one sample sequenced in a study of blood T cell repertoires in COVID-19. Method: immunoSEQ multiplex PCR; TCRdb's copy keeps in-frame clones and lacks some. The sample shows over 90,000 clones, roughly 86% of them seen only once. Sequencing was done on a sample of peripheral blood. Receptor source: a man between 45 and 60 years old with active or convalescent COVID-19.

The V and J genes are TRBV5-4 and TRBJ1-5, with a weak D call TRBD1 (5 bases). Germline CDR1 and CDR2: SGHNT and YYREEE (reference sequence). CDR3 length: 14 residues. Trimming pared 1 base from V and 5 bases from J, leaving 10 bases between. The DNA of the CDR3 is TGTGCCAGCAGCTTGCAGGGCGTAGATCAGCCCCAGCATTTT. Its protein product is CASSLQGVDQPQHF.

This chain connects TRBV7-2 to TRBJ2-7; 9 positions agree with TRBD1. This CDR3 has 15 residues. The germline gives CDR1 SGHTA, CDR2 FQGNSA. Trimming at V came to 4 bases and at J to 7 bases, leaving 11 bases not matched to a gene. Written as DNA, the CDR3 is TGTGCCAGCAGCTCAAACTCCGGACAGGGGCATGAGCAGTACTTC. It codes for CASSSNSGQGHEQYF.

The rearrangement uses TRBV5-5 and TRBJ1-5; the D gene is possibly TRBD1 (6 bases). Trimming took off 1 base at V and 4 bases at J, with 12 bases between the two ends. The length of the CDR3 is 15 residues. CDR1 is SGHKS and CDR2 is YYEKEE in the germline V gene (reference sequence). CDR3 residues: CASSLRTGLNQPQHF. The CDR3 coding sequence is TGTGCCAGCAGCTTGAGAACAGGGCTGAATCAGCCCCAGCATTTT.

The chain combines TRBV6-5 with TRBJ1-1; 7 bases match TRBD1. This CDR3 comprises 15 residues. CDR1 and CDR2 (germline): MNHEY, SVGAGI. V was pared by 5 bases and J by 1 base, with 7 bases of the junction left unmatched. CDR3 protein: CASSQPGGRNTEAFF. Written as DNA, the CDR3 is TGTGCCAGCAGTCAGCCAGGGGGAAGGAACACTGAAGCTTTCTTT.

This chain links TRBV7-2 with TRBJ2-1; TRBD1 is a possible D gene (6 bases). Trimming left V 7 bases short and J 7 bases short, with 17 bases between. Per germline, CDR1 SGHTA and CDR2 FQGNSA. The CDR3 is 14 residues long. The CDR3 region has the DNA TGTGCCAGCACCCCCTACAGGGAAGTAAATGAGCAGTTCTTC. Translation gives CASTPYREVNEQFF.

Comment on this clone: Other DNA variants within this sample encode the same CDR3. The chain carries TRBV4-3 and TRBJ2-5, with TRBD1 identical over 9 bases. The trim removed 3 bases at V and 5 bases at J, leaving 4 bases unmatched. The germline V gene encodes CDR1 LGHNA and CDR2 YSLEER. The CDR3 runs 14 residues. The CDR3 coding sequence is TGCGCCAGCAGCCAGGGACAGGGATCGGAGACCCAGTACTTC. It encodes CASSQGQGSETQYF.

Here the CDR3 reads CASSSRDRIYGYTF. Here the CDR3 DNA reads TGTGCCAGCAGCTCCCGGGACAGGATCTATGGCTACACCTTC. This rearrangement joins TRBV5-6 to TRBJ1-2, with TRBD1 matching over 8 bases. The CDR3 loop spans 14 amino acids. The trim removed 3 bases at V and 4 bases at J, leaving 5 bases unmatched. Germline V gene lookup returns CDR1 SGHDT and CDR2 YYEEEE.

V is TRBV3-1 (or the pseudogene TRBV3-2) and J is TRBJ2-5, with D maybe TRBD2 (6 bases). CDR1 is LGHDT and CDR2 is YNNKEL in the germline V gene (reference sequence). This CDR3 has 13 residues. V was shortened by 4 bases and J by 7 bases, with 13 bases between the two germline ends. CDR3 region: CASSPREEGTQYF. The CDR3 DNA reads TGTGCCAGCAGCCCCAGGGAGGAAGGGACCCAGTACTTC.

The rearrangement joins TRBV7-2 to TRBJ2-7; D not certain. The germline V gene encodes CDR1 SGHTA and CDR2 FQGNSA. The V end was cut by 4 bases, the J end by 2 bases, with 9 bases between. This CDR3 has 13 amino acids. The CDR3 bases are TGTGCCAGCAGCTCTTACACCGCCTACGAGCAGTACTTC. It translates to CASSSYTAYEQYF.

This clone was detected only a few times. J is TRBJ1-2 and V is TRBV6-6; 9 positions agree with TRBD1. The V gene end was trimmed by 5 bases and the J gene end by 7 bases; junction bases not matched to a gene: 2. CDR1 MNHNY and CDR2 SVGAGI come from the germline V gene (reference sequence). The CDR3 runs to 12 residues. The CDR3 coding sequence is TGTGCCAGCAGTACAGGGGGCGCTGGCTACACCTTC. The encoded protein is CASSTGGAGYTF.

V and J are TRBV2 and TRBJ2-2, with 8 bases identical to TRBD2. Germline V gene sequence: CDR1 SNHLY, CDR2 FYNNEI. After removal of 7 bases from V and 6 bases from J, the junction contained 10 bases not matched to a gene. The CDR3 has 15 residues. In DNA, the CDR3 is TGTGCCAGCATGTCCGGGACTAGTGGGTCCGGGGAGCTGTTTTTT. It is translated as CASMSGTSGSGELFF.

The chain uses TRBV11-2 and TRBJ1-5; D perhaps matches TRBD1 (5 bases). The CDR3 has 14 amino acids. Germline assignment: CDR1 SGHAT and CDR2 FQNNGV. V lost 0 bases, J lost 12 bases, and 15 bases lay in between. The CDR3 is CASSLDPGEEHQHF. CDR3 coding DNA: TGTGCCAGCAGCTTAGATCCGGGGGAAGAACACCAGCATTTT.

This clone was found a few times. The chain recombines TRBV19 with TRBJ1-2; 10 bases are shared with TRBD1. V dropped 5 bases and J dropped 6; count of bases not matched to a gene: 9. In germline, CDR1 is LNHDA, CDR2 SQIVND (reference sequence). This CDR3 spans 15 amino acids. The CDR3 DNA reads TGTGCCAGTAGTCTTCAGTTCGGGACAGGGGATGGCTACACCTTC. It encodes CASSLQFGTGDGYTF.

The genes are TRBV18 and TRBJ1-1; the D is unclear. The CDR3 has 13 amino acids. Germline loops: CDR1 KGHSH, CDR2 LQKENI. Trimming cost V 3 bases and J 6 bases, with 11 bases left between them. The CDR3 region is CASSPSRGPEAFF. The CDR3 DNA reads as TGTGCCAGCTCACCGAGTCGGGGTCCTGAAGCTTTCTTT.

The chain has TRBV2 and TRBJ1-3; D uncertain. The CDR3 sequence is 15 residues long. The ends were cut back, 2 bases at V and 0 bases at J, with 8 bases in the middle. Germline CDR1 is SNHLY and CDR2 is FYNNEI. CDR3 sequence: CASSESTTSGNTIYF. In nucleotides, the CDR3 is TGTGCCAGCAGTGAATCGACAACCTCTGGAAACACCATATATTTT. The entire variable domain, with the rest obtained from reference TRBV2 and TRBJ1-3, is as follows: EPEVTQTPSHQVTQMGQEVILRCVPISNHLYFYWYRQILGQKVEFLVSFYNNEISEKSEIFDDQFSVERPDGSNFTLKIRSTKLEDSAMYFCASSESTTSGNTIYFGEGSWLTVV.

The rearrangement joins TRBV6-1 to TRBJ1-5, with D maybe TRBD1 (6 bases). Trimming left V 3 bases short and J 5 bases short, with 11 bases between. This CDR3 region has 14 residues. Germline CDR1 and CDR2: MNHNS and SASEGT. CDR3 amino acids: CASSEAGADQPQHF. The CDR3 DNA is TGTGCCAGCAGTGAGGCGGGGGCAGATCAGCCCCAGCATTTT.

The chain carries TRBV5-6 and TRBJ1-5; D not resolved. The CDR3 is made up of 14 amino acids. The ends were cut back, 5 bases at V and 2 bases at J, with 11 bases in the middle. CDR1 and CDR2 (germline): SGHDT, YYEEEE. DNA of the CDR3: TGTGCCAGCAGGGTGTGGGGAGGCAATCAGCCCCAGCATTTT. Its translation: CASRVWGGNQPQHF.

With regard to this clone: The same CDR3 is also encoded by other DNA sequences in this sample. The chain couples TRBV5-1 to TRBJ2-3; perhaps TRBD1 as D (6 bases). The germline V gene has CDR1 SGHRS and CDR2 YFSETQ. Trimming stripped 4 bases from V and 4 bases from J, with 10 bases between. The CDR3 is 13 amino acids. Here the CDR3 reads CASSPQGPDTQYF. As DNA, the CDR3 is TGCGCCAGCAGCCCACAGGGCCCAGATACGCAGTATTTT. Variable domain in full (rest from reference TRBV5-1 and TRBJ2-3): KAGVTQTPRYLIKTRGQQVTLSCSPISGHRSVSWYQQTPGQGLQFLFEYFSETQRNKGNFPGRFSGRQFSNSRSEMNVSTLELGDSALYLCASSPQGPDTQYFGPGTRLTVL.

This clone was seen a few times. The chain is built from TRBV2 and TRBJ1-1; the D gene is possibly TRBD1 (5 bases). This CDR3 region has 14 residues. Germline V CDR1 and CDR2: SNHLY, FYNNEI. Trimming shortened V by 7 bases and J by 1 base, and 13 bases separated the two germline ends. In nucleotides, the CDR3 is TGTGCCAGCACGATAAGACAGCAGAACACTGAAGCTTTCTTT. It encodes CASTIRQQNTEAFF.

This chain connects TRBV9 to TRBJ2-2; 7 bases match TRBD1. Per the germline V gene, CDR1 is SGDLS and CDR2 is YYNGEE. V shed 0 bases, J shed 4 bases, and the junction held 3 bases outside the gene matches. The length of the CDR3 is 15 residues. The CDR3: CASSVGGQTTGELFF. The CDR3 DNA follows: TGTGCCAGCAGCGTAGGGGGACAGACCACCGGGGAGCTGTTTTTT.

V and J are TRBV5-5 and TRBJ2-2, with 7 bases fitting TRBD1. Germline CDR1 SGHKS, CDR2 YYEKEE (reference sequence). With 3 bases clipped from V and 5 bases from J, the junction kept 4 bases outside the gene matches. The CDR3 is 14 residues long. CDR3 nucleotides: TGTGCCAGCAGCTCCGGGACAGCTACCGGGGAGCTGTTTTTT. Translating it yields CASSSGTATGELFF. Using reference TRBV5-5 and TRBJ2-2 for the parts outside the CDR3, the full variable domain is DAGVTQSPTHLIKTRGQQVTLRCSPISGHKSVSWYQQVLGQGPQFIFQYYEKEERGRGNFPDRFSARQFPNYSSELNVNALLLGDSALYLCASSSGTATGELFFGEGSRLTVL.

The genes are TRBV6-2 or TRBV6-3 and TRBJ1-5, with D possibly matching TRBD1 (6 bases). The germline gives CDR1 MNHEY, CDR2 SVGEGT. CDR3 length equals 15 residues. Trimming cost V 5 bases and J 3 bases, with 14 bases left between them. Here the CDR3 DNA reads TGTGCCAGCAGTCCGACAGGTGTTGACAATCAGCCCCAGCATTTT. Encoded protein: CASSPTGVDNQPQHF.

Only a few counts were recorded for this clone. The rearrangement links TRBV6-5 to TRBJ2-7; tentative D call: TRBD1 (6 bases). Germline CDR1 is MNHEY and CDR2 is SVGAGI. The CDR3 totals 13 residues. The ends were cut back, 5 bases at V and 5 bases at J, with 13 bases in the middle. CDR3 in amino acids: CASSRTVTHEQYV. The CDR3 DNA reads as TGTGCCAGCAGTCGGACAGTCACCCACGAGCAGTACGTC.

CDR3 loop: CASSLSGPERETQYF. The CDR3 nucleotides read TGTGCCAGCAGTTTATCCGGCCCGGAGAGGGAGACCCAGTACTTC. J is TRBJ2-5 and V is TRBV28; D gene ambiguous. This CDR3 region has 15 residues. V was cut by 1 base and J by 5 bases, with 14 bases left in between. Germline V gives CDR1 MDHEN, CDR2 SYDVKM.